This TCR beta chain is from a study of blood T cell repertoires in COVID-19. The CDR3 length is 19 residues. The ends lost 4 bases at V and 0 bases at J; junction bases unmatched: 11. The V gene's germline CDR1 is LGHNA and CDR2 YNFKEQ. As processed by the authors: Reference gene primer amplification yielded estimated nucleated cell counts. Measured with immunoSEQ multiplex PCR; TCRdb has only the in-frame clones, and not every one. V, J and clone size are taken as reported in that table, and D and trimming were inferred from the DNA itself. The data contain under 130,000 clones, more than 60% of them singletons.

The sequence came from a man in his 70s with active or convalescent COVID-19. The rearrangement uses TRBV4-2 and TRBJ1-3, with 11 bases matching TRBD1. The material sequenced was peripheral blood. CDR3 bases: TGTGCCAGCAGCCCTCGGGGGACAGGGGGTTTGAGCTCTGGAAACACCATATATTTT. Translated, it gives CASSPRGTGGLSSGNTIYF.